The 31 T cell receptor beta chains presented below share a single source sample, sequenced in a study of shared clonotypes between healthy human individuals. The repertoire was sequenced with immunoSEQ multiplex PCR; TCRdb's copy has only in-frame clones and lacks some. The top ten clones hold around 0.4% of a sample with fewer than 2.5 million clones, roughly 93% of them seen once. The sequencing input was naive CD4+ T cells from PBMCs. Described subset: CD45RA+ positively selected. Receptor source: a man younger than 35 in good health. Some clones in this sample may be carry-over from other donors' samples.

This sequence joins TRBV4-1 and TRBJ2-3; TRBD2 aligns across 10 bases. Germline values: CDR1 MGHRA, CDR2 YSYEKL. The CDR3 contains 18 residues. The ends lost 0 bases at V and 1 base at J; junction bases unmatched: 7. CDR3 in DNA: TGCGCCAGCAGCCAAGATCGGACTAGCGGAGGTCGCACAGATACGCAGTATTTT. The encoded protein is CASSQDRTSGGRTDTQYF.

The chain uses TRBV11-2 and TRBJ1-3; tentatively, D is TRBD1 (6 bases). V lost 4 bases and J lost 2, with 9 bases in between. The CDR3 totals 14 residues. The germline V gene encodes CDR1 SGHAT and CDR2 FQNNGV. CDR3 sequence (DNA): TGTGCCAGCAGCTGGGGGGCTGCTGGAAACACCATATATTTT. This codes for CASSWGAAGNTIYF.

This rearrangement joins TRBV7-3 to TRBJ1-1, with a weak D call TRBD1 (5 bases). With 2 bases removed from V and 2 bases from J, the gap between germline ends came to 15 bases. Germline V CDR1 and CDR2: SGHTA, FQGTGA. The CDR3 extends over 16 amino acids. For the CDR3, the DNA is TGTGCCAGCAGCTTATATCAGGGTTCGGGTAACACTGAAGCTTTCTTT. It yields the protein CASSLYQGSGNTEAFF.

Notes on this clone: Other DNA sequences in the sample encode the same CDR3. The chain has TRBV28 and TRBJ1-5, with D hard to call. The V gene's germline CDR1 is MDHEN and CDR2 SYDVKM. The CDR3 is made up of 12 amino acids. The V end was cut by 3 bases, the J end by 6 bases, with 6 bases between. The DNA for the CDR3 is TGTGCCAGCAGTTTGGAAGGTCAGCCCCAGCATTTT. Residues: CASSLEGQPQHF.

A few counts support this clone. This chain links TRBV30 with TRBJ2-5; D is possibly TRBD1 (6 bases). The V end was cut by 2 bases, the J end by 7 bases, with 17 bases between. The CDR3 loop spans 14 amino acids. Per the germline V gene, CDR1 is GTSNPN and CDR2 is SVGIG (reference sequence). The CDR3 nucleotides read TGTGCCTGGAGTAGCCGACAGGCCTGGGGGACCCAGTACTTC. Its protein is CAWSSRQAWGTQYF. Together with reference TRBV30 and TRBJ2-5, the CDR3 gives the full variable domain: SQTIHQWPATLVQPVGSPLSLECTVEGTSNPNLYWYRQAAGRGLQLLFYSVGIGQISSEVPQNLSASRPQDRQFILSSKKLLLSDSGFYLCAWSSRQAWGTQYFGPGTRLLVL.

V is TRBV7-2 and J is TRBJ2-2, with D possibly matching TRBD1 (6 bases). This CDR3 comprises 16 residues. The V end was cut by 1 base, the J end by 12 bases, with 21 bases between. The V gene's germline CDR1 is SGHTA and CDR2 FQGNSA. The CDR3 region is CASSLGGPAALPKLFF. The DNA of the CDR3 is TGTGCCAGCAGCTTAGGGGGGCCAGCGGCCCTCCCGAAGCTGTTTTTT.

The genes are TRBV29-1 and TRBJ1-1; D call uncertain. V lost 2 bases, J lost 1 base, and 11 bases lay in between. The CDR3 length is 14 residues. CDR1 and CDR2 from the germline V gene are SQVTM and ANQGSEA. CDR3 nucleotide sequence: TGCAGCGTTGAACAGCGGGTCCCGAACACTGAAGCTTTCTTT. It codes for CSVEQRVPNTEAFF.

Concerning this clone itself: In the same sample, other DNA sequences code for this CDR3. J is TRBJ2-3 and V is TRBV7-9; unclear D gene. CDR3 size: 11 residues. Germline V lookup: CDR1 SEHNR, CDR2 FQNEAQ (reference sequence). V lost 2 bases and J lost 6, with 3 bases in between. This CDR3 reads CASSLRDTQYF. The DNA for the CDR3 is TGTGCCAGCAGCTTACGTGATACGCAGTATTTT.

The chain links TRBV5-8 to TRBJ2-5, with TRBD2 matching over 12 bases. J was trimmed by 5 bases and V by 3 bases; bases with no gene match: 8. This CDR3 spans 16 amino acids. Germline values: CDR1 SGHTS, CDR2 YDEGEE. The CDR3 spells CASSSGLAGYFETQYF. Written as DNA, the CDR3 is TGTGCCAGCAGCTCTGGACTAGCGGGATACTTTGAGACCCAGTACTTC. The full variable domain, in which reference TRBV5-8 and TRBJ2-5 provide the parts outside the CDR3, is EAGVTQSPTHLIKTRGQQATLRCSPISGHTSVYWYQQALGLGLQFLLWYDEGEERNRGNFPPRFSGRQFPNYSSELNVNALELEDSALYLCASSSGLAGYFETQYFGPGTRLLVL.

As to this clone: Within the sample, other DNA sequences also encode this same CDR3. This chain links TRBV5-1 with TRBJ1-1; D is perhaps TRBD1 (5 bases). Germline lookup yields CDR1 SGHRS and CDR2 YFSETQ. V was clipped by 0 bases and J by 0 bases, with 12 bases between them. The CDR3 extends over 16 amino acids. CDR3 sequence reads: CASSLGGTAMNTEAFF. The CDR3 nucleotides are TGCGCCAGCAGCTTGGGTGGGACGGCCATGAACACTGAAGCTTTCTTT.

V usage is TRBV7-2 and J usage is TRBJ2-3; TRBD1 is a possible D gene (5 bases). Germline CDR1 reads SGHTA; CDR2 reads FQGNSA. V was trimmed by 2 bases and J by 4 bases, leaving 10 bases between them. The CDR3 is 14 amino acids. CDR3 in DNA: TGTGCCAGCAGCTTACAGGGATTGGCAGATACGCAGTATTTT. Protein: CASSLQGLADTQYF.

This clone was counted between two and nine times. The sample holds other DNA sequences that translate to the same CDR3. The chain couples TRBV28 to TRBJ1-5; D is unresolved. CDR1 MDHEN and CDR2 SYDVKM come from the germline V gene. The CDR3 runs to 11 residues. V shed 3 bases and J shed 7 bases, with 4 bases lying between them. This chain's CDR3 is CASSLEQPQHF. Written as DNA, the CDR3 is TGTGCCAGCAGTTTGGAACAGCCCCAGCATTTT.

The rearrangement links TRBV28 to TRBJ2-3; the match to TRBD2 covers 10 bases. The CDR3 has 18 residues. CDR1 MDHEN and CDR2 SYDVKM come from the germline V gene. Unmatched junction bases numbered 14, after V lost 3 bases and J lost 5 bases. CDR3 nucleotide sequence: TGTGCCAGCAGTTTCTCGGGGTCCCTAGCGGGAGCGGAAGATACGCAGTATTTT. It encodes CASSFSGSLAGAEDTQYF. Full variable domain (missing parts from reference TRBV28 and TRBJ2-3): DVKVTQSSRYLVKRTGEKVFLECVQDMDHENMFWYRQDPGLGLRLIYFSYDVKMKEKGDIPEGYSVSREKKERFSLILESASTNQTSMYLCASSFSGSLAGAEDTQYFGPGTRLTVL.

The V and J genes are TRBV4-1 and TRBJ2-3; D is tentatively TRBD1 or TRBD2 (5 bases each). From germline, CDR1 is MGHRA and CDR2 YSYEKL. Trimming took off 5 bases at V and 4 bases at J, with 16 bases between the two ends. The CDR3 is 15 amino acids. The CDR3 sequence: CASSSPGPGADTQYF. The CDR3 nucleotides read TGCGCCAGCAGCTCACCGGGGCCCGGGGCAGATACGCAGTATTTT.

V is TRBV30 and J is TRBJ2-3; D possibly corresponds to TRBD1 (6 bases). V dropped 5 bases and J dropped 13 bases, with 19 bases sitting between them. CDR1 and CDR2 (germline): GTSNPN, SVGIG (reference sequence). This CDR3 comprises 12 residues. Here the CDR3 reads CAWGPRGGAEYF. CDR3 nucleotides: TGTGCCTGGGGCCCTCGTGGGGGCGCAGAGTATTTT.

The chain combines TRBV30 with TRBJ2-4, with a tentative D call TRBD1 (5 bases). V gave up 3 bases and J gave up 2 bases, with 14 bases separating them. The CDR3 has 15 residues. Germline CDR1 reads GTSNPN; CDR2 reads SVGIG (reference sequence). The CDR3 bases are TGTGCCTGGAGCAGCAGGGTTGGCCCCAAAAACATTCAGTACTTC. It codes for CAWSSRVGPKNIQYF.

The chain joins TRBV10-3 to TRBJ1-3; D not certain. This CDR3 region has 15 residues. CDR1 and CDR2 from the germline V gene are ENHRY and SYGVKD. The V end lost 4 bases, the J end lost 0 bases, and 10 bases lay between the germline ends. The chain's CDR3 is CAISVMGSSGNTIYF. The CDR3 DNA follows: TGTGCCATCAGTGTAATGGGTAGCTCTGGAAACACCATATATTTT.

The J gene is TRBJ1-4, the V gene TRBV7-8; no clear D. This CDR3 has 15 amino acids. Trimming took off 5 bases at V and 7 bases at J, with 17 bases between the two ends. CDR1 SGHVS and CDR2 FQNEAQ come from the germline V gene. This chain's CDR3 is CASSSRSGILEKLFF. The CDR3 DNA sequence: TGTGCCAGCAGCAGCAGGTCAGGAATACTTGAAAAACTGTTTTTT.

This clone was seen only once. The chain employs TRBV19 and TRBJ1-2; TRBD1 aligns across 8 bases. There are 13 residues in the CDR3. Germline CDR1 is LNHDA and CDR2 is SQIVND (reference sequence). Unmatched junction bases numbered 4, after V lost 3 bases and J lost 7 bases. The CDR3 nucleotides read TGTGCCAGTAGTATGTACAGGGGGATTGGCTACACCTTC. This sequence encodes CASSMYRGIGYTF.

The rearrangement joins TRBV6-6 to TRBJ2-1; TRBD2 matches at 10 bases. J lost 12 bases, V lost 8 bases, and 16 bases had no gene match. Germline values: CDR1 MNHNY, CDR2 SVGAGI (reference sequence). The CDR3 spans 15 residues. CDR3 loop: CASARGLAGELRQFF. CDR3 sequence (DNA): TGTGCCAGCGCACGGGGGCTAGCGGGAGAATTAAGGCAGTTCTTC.

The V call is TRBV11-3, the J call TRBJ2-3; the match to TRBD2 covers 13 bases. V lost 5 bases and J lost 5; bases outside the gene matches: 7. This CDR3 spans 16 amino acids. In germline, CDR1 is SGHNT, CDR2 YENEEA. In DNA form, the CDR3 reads TGTGCCAGCAGCACCCGACTAGCGGGAGGCATAGATACGCAGTATTTT. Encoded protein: CASSTRLAGGIDTQYF.

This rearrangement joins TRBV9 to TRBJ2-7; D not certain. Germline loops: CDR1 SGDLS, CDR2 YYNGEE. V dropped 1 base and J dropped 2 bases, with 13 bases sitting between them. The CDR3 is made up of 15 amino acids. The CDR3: CASSVHAQATYEQYF. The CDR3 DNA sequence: TGTGCCAGCAGCGTACATGCCCAGGCCACCTACGAGCAGTACTTC.

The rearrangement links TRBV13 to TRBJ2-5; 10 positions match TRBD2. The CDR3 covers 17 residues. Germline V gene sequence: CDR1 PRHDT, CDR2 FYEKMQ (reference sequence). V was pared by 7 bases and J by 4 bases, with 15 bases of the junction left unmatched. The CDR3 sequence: CASTRSLAGVLVETQYF. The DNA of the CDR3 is TGTGCCAGCACCCGATCGCTAGCGGGAGTGTTAGTAGAGACCCAGTACTTC.

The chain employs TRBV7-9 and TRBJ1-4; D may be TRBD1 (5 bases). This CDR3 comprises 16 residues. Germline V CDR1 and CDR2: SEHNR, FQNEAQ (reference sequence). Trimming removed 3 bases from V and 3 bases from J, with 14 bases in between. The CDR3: CASSFMGRKSNEKLFF. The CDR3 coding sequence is TGTGCCAGCAGCTTTATGGGGCGCAAGTCTAATGAAAAACTGTTTTTT.

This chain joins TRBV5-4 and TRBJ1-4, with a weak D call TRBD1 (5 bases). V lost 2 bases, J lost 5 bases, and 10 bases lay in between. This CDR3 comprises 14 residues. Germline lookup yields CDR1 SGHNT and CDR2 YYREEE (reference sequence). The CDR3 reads CASSFGGFNEKLFF. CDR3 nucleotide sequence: TGTGCCAGCAGCTTCGGGGGTTTCAATGAAAAACTGTTTTTT.

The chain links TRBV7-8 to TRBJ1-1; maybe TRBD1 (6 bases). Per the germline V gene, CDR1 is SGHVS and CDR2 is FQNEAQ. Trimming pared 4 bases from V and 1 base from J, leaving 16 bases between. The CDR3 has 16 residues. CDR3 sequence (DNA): TGTGCCAGCAGCTCTGCCGCCGGGACAACGAACACTGAAGCTTTCTTT. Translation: CASSSAAGTTNTEAFF.

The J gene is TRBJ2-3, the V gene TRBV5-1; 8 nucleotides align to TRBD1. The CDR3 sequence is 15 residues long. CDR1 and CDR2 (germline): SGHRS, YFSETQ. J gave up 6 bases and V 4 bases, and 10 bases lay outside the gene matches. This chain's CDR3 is CASSPTGGLADTQYF. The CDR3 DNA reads TGCGCCAGCAGCCCCACAGGGGGGTTAGCCGATACGCAGTATTTT.

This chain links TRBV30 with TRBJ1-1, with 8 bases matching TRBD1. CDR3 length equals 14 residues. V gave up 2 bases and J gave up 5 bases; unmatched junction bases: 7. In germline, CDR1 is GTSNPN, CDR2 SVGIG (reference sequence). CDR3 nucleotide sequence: TGTGCCTGGAGTCATACAGGGGGTTATACTGAAGCTTTCTTT. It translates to CAWSHTGGYTEAFF. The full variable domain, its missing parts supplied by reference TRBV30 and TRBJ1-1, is SQTIHQWPATLVQPVGSPLSLECTVEGTSNPNLYWYRQAAGRGLQLLFYSVGIGQISSEVPQNLSASRPQDRQFILSSKKLLLSDSGFYLCAWSHTGGYTEAFFGQGTRLTVV.

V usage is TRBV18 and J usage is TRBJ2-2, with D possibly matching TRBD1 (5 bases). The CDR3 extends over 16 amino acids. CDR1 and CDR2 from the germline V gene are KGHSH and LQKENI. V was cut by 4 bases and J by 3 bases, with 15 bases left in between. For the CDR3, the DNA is TGTGCCAGCTCACTAATGGACATCACTTACACCGGGGAGCTGTTTTTT. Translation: CASSLMDITYTGELFF.

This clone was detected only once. For the CDR3, the DNA is TGCGCCAGCAGCTTGGTCGGACTAGCTGGCGAGCAGTACTTC. It translates to CASSLVGLAGEQYF. This chain uses TRBV5-1 with TRBJ2-7; 8 bases agree with TRBD2. The CDR3 runs 14 residues. Germline V lookup: CDR1 SGHRS, CDR2 YFSETQ. J lost 6 bases, V lost 0 bases, and 5 bases had no gene match.

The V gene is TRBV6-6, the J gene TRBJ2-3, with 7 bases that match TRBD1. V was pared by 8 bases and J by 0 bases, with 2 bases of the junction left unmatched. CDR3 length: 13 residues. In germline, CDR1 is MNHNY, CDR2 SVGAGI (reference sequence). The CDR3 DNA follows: TGTGCCAGCGGGACAGTTAGCACAGATACGCAGTATTTT. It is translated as CASGTVSTDTQYF.